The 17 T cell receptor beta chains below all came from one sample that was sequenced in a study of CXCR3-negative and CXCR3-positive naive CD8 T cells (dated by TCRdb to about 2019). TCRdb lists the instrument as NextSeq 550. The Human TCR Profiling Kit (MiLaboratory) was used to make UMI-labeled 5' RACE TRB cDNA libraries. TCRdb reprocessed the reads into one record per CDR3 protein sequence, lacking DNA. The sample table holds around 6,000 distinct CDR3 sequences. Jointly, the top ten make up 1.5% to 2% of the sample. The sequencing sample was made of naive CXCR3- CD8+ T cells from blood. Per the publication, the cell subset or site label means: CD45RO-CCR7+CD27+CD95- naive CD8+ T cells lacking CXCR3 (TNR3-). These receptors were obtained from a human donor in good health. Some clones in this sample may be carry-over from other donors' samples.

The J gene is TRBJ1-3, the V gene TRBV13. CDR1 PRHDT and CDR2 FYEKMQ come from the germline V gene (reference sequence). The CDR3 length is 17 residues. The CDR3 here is CASSEREVQYSGNTIYF.

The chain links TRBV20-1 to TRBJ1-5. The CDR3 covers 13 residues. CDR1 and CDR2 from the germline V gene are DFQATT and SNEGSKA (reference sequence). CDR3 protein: CSASWMPDQPQHF.

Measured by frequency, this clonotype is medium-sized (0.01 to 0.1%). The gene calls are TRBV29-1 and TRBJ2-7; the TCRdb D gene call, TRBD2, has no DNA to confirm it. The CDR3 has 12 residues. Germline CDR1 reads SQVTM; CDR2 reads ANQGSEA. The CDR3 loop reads CSVRDSGYEQYF.

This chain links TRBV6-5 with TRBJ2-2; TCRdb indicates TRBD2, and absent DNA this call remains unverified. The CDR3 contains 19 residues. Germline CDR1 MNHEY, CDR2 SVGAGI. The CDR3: CASSYSPTPQAANTGELFF.

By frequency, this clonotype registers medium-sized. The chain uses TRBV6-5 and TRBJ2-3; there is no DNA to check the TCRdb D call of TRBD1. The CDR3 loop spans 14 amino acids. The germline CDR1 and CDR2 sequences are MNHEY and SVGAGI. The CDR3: CASSYSDPADTQYF.

CDR3 residues: CASSRTGNQPQHF. The chain is built from TRBV6-5 and TRBJ1-5; the TCRdb D gene call, TRBD1, has no DNA to confirm it. From germline, CDR1 is MNHEY and CDR2 SVGAGI. The CDR3 is 13 amino acids.

The CDR3 protein is CASSQTGLTEAFF. The rearrangement joins TRBV4-3 to TRBJ1-1; TCRdb calls TRBD1, which cannot be checked without DNA. This CDR3 is built from 13 residues. Germline lookup yields CDR1 LGHNA and CDR2 YSLEER.

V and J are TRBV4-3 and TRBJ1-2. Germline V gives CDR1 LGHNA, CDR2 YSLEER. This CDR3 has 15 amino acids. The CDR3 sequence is CASSLGVAWAEGYTF.

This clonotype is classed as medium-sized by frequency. The CDR3 region is CASSLAGFYEQYF. The chain carries TRBV7-2 and TRBJ2-7. The CDR3 length is 13 residues. Germline values: CDR1 SGHTA, CDR2 FQGNSA.

The CDR3 here is CASSYVAGGYEQYF. The V call is TRBV6-6, the J call TRBJ2-7; there is no DNA to check the TCRdb D call of TRBD2. This CDR3 is built from 14 residues. Germline-derived CDR1 and CDR2 are MNHNY and SVGAGI (reference sequence).

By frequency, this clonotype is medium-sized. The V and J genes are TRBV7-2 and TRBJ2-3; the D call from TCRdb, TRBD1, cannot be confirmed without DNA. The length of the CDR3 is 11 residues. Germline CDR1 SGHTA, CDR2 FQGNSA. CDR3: CASSPGQLLYF.

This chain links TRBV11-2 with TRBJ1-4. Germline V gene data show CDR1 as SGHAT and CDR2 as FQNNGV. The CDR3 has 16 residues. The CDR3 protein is CASSSGVVLTNEKLFF.

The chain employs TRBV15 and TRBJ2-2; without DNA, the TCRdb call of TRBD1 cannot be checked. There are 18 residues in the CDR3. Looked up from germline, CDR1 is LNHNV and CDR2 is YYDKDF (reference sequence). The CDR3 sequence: CATSREGTGGLNTGELFF.

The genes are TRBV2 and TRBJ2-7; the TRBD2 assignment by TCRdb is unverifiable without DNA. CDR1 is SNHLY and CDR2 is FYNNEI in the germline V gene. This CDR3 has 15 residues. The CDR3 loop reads CASSEMSGVSYEQYF.

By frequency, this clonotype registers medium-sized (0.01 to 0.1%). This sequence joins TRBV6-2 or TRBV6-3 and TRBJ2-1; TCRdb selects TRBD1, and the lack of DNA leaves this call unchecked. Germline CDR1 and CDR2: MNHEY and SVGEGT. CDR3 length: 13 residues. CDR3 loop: CASSREGDGEQFF.

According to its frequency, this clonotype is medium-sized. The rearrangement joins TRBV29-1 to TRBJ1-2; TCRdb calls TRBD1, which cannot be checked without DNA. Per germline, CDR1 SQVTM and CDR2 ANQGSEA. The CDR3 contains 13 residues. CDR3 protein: CSDDGQTNYGYTF.

CDR3 sequence: CASSLGTDSNQPQHF. The chain has TRBV5-1 and TRBJ1-5; there is no DNA to check the TCRdb D call of TRBD1. CDR3 size: 15 residues. CDR1 and CDR2 from the germline V gene are SGHRS and YFSETQ.